This TCR beta chain is drawn from a study of blood T cell repertoires in COVID-19. Sequencing used immunoSEQ multiplex PCR; TCRdb keeps in-frame clones, though not all of them. The table includes around 300,000 clones, about 88% detected once. This clonotype was obtained from a woman in her forties or fifties who had recovered from COVID-19. The sample consisted of PBMCs or T cells enriched from blood (not recorded which).

The CDR3 protein is CASSPPQENTEAFF. In DNA, the CDR3 is TGCGCCAGCAGCCCACCACAGGAGAACACTGAAGCTTTCTTT. The chain links TRBV4-1 to TRBJ1-1, with D possibly being TRBD1 (5 bases). CDR1 and CDR2 (germline): MGHRA, YSYEKL. Deletions cut 4 bases from V and 1 base from J, with 10 bases between. The CDR3 sequence is 14 residues long.